The T cell receptor beta chain described here comes from a study of cytomegalovirus exposure and HLA in healthy donors. Study findings and constraints: Later on, an analysis showed TCR association rates differing by HLA locus, with DRB1 the most and HLA-C the fewest. Associated with HLA alleles at 0.05 false discovery rate in a later analysis were around 15,000 TCR beta sequences. Highly shared variants forming one cluster were likely a sequencing artifact.

In the PCR, 60 Vbeta and 13 Jbeta primers were used. How the authors handled the data: Some 11 million of the roughly 77 million unique TCR beta chains counted in a later analysis were shared. Profiled with immunoSEQ multiplex PCR; TCRdb holds only in-frame clones, not every one. The V and J calls and clone size come from that table; D and trimming were worked out from the DNA. The repertoire holds about 130,000 clones, 74% seen once, with 4% in the top ten. Germline values: CDR1 MNHNS, CDR2 SASEGT. This CDR3 has 15 amino acids. V trimming: 0 bases; J trimming: 8 bases; junction bases outside the gene matches: 8. This clone was seen once. The antigen is not known.

V is TRBV6-1 and J is TRBJ1-2, with TRBD1 matching over 8 bases. The clonotype originates from a man between 40 and 49 years old in good health and CMV-seropositive. Sequencing input: PBMCs. The CDR3 nucleotides are TGTGCCAGCAGTGAAGCCCCCGACAGGGGAGGAGGCTACACCTTC. It translates to CASSEAPDRGGGYTF.